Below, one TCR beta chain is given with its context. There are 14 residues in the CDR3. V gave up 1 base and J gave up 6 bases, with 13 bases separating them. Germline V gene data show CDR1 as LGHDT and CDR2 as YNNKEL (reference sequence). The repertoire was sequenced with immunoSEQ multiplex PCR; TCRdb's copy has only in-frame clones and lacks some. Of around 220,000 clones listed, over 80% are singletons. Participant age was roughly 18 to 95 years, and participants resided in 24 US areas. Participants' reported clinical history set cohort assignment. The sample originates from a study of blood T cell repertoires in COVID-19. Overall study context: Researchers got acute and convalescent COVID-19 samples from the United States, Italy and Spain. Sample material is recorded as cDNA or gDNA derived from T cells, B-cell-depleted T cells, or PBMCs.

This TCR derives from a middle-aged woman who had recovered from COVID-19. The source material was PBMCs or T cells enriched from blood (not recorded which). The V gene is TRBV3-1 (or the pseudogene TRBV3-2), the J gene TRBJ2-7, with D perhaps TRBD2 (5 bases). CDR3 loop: CASSQGAEIGEQYF. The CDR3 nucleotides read TGTGCCAGCAGCCAAGGAGCGGAAATTGGCGAGCAGTACTTC.